The 14 T cell receptor beta chains below all came from one sample that was sequenced in a study of blood T cell repertoires in COVID-19. Repertoires were generated with immunoSEQ multiplex PCR, while TCRdb's copy carries only in-frame clones and drops some. The profile shows under 250,000 clones, approximately 80% of them singletons. Input material: peripheral blood. Receptors originate from a human donor in a cohort sampled during active COVID-19.

At least ten counts were recorded for this clone. The CDR3 sequence: CASSYSSAGPGNTIYF. Written as DNA, the CDR3 is TGTGCCAGCAGTTACTCGAGTGCGGGACCTGGAAACACCATATATTTT. The genes are TRBV6-5 and TRBJ1-3; weak D call: TRBD1 (5 bases). In germline, CDR1 is MNHEY, CDR2 SVGAGI. Between the trimmed V and J ends, which lost 0 bases and 2 bases, there was a span of 11 bases. The CDR3 extends over 16 amino acids.

This chain connects TRBV7-9 to TRBJ2-3; 16 positions match TRBD2. V shed 3 bases and J 4 bases; nucleotides not matched to a gene: 4. This CDR3 is 17 amino acids long. CDR1 and CDR2 (germline): SEHNR, FQNEAQ (reference sequence). The CDR3 here is CASSLGLAGGPSDTQYF. DNA of the CDR3: TGTGCCAGCAGCTTGGGACTAGCGGGAGGGCCCTCAGATACGCAGTATTTT.

This clone has a handful of counts. V usage is TRBV27 and J usage is TRBJ2-7, with 12 bases identical to TRBD2. The CDR3 has 15 amino acids. Germline trimming cut 6 bases from V and 4 bases from J; bases unmatched to any gene: 7. The germline CDR1 and CDR2 sequences are MNHEY and SMNVEV (reference sequence). In nucleotides, the CDR3 is TGTGCCAGCAGACGGACTAGCGGGACTGCATACGAGCAGTACTTC. Translation: CASRRTSGTAYEQYF.

The rearrangement joins TRBV4-2 to TRBJ2-1; TRBD2 matches at 11 bases. This CDR3 has 16 amino acids. Germline-derived CDR1 and CDR2 are LGHNA and YNFKEQ. V gave up 2 bases and J gave up 3 bases; unmatched junction bases: 3. The CDR3: CASSQIGTSGYNEQFF. Written as DNA, the CDR3 is TGTGCCAGCAGCCAAATCGGGACTAGCGGCTACAATGAGCAGTTCTTC.

The chain employs TRBV28 and TRBJ2-1, with D perhaps matching TRBD1 (5 bases). Trimming took 5 bases from V and 5 from J, leaving 13 bases between them. CDR3 length equals 14 residues. Germline assignment: CDR1 MDHEN and CDR2 SYDVKM. The CDR3 sequence: CASSIQGLDNEQFF. The CDR3 nucleotides are TGTGCCAGCAGTATTCAGGGATTGGACAATGAGCAGTTCTTC.

The rearrangement joins TRBV7-2 to TRBJ2-1, with TRBD2 identical over 11 bases. The germline CDR1 and CDR2 sequences are SGHTA and FQGNSA. There are 17 residues in the CDR3. V was clipped by 5 bases and J by 9 bases; unmatched bases: 15. For the CDR3, the DNA is TGTGCCAGCAGCCCAGGCTTGACTAGCGGGAATGCGGGTGAGCAGTTCTTC. It codes for CASSPGLTSGNAGEQFF.

The genes are TRBV10-1 and TRBJ2-2; D perhaps matches TRBD2 (6 bases). The CDR3 has 17 amino acids. Germline lookup yields CDR1 WNHNN and CDR2 SYGVQD (reference sequence). V lost 5 bases and J 1 base, leaving 17 bases between the germline ends. CDR3 sequence (DNA): TGCGCCAGCAGTAAGACGGGACTCACTTTGAACACCGGGGAGCTGTTTTTT. Translating it yields CASSKTGLTLNTGELFF.

This clone was found a few times. The chain recombines TRBV18 with TRBJ2-1; unclear D gene. Germline loops: CDR1 KGHSH, CDR2 LQKENI. This CDR3 comprises 15 residues. The V and J ends lost 3 bases and 0 bases respectively, with 9 bases between them. CDR3 sequence: CASSPGTSSYNEQFF. Here the CDR3 DNA reads TGTGCCAGCTCACCGGGCACAAGCTCCTACAATGAGCAGTTCTTC.

As for this clone: At one of its ends the junction is not consistent with the germline gene, which may arise from a read error. The chain carries TRBV18 and TRBJ2-5; no clear D gene. The CDR3 runs to 13 residues. Per germline, CDR1 KGHSH and CDR2 LQKENI. The CDR3 loop is CASSRETNQKLNF. The CDR3 DNA reads as TGTGCCAGCTCACGAGAGACCAACCAGAAACTAAACTTC. The variable domain in full, with the rest retrieved from reference TRBV18 and TRBJ2-5, is NAGVMQNPRHLVRRRGQEARLRCSPMKGHSHVYWYRQLPEEGLKFMVYLQKENIIDESGMPKERFSAEFPKEGPSILRIQQVVRGDSAAYFCASSRETNQKLNFGPGTRLLVL.

V and J are TRBV27 and TRBJ2-5, with 10 bases lining up with TRBD2. Germline trimming cut 0 bases from V and 5 bases from J; bases unmatched to any gene: 9. The CDR3 is 17 amino acids. Germline V gene data show CDR1 as MNHEY and CDR2 as SMNVEV (reference sequence). This CDR3 reads CASSLSASGSIFETQYF. For the CDR3, the DNA is TGTGCCAGCAGTTTATCGGCTAGCGGGAGTATTTTTGAGACCCAGTACTTC.

This clone was observed once. The V call is TRBV28, the J call TRBJ2-1, with 9 bases that match TRBD1. This CDR3 has 15 residues. The ends lost 7 bases at V and 3 bases at J; junction bases unmatched: 7. Germline V gives CDR1 MDHEN, CDR2 SYDVKM. Here the CDR3 reads CASNLGQGHYNEQFF. The CDR3 region has the DNA TGTGCCAGCAACCTTGGACAGGGGCACTACAATGAGCAGTTCTTC.

The chain has TRBV28 and TRBJ2-1; the match to TRBD2 covers 9 bases. Unmatched junction bases numbered 12, after V lost 6 bases and J lost 9 bases. Germline CDR1 and CDR2: MDHEN and SYDVKM. This CDR3 is 15 amino acids long. The CDR3: CASSASGGRAFEQFF. As DNA, the CDR3 is TGTGCCAGCAGCGCCTCTGGCGGGAGGGCCTTTGAGCAGTTCTTC.

CDR3 DNA: TGTGCCAGCAGTTCCGGGACAGGGAACACTGAAGCTTTCTTT. Translated, it gives CASSSGTGNTEAFF. This chain connects TRBV28 to TRBJ1-1, with 8 bases matching TRBD1. This CDR3 spans 14 amino acids. CDR1 is MDHEN, CDR2 SYDVKM, per germline. V lost 4 bases and J lost 1; bases outside the gene matches: 2.

This clone was counted a single time. The chain joins TRBV27 to TRBJ2-3, with TRBD1 matching over 7 bases. The CDR3 runs 16 residues. Per germline, CDR1 MNHEY and CDR2 SMNVEV (reference sequence). Trimming cost V 4 bases and J 0 bases; bases outside gene matches: 7. For the CDR3, the DNA is TGTGCCAGCAGTTCTCAGGGACAGACTAGCACAGATACGCAGTATTTT. Residues: CASSSQGQTSTDTQYF.